Below are 20 T cell receptor beta chains sequenced from a single sample in a study of identical twins. TCRdb reprocessed the 5' RACE reads with MiXCR, giving one entry per CDR3 protein. The sample lists hundreds of thousands of distinct CDR3 sequences; roughly 18% were seen once. The same data also contributed to another study, on T cells expressing NK-cell markers.

The sample consisted of PBMCs. The receptor set was obtained from a young woman in good health.

There are many counts of this clonotype. The chain links TRBV7-2 to TRBJ2-1, with 9 bases identical to TRBD2. The ends lost 4 bases at V and 2 bases at J; junction bases unmatched: 3. The CDR3 runs to 15 residues. Per the germline V gene, CDR1 is SGHTA and CDR2 is FQGNSA. CDR3 sequence: CASSSLAGAYNEQFF. DNA of the CDR3: TGTGCCAGCAGCTCCTTAGCGGGGGCCTACAATGAGCAGTTCTTC.

This clonotype was detected a few times. This sequence joins TRBV20-1 and TRBJ1-1, with D possibly being TRBD1 (5 bases). V was clipped by 3 bases and J by 5 bases, with 10 bases between them. CDR1 and CDR2 (germline): DFQATT, SNEGSKA (reference sequence). The CDR3 sequence is 12 residues long. The CDR3, as DNA: TGCAGTGCTAGTGGCGGGGGGACTGAAGCTTTCTTT. Protein product: CSASGGGTEAFF.

The rearrangement uses TRBV5-1 and TRBJ2-1; TRBD1 matches 9 bases. Per germline, CDR1 SGHRS and CDR2 YFSETQ. The CDR3 has 15 amino acids. The V segment lost 4 bases and the J segment 3 bases; nucleotides outside the gene matches: 5. CDR3 sequence: CASSPRDRDYNEQFF. As DNA, the CDR3 is TGCGCCAGCAGCCCCCGGGACAGGGACTACAATGAGCAGTTCTTC.

The chain carries TRBV7-3 and TRBJ2-7; possibly TRBD2 for D (5 bases). This CDR3 comprises 13 residues. V was cut by 4 bases and J by 4 bases, with 11 bases left in between. Germline assignment: CDR1 SGHTA and CDR2 FQGTGA. The CDR3 loop is CASSSGVGYEQYF. The CDR3 DNA sequence: TGTGCCAGCAGCTCCGGGGTGGGGTACGAGCAGTACTTC.

This clonotype was picked up a small number of times. The CDR3 protein is CASSQEQGEQYF. The CDR3 coding sequence is TGTGCCAGCAGCCAGGAACAGGGCGAGCAGTACTTC. The chain couples TRBV14 to TRBJ2-7; D is possibly TRBD1 (6 bases). The CDR3 covers 12 residues. V was pared by 3 bases and J by 6 bases, with 9 bases between. The germline V gene has CDR1 SGHDN and CDR2 FVKESK.

The genes are TRBV18 and TRBJ2-1; 7 bases match TRBD1. The CDR3 is 17 amino acids. V lost 3 bases and J lost 4; bases outside the gene matches: 12. CDR1 is KGHSH, CDR2 LQKENI, per germline. CDR3 sequence (DNA): TGTGCCAGCTCACCTGAATGGGGGCGACAGGGATACAATGAGCAGTTCTTC. Its translation is CASSPEWGRQGYNEQFF.

The chain joins TRBV5-1 to TRBJ2-1; TRBD2 matches at 9 bases. The CDR3 extends over 17 amino acids. Germline V gives CDR1 SGHRS, CDR2 YFSETQ. Germline trimming cut 3 bases from V and 8 bases from J; bases unmatched to any gene: 15. CDR3 region: CASSSEPGLAGGDEQFF. CDR3 sequence (DNA): TGCGCCAGCAGCTCCGAACCGGGACTAGCAGGGGGGGATGAGCAGTTCTTC.

The V and J genes are TRBV4-1 and TRBJ1-6; D might be TRBD1 (6 bases). V was shortened by 1 base and J by 10 bases, with 14 bases between the two germline ends. The germline CDR1 and CDR2 sequences are MGHRA and YSYEKL. The CDR3 is made up of 15 amino acids. The CDR3 sequence: CASSQGGQDGSPLHF. CDR3 nucleotides: TGCGCCAGCAGCCAAGGGGGGCAGGATGGATCACCCCTCCACTTT.

The V call is TRBV7-2, the J call TRBJ2-1; weak D call: TRBD2 (6 bases). Trimming removed 4 bases at V and 4 bases at J, with 17 bases between. Germline lookup yields CDR1 SGHTA and CDR2 FQGNSA. The CDR3 spans 16 residues. The chain's CDR3 is CASSSYTSTRYNEQFF. DNA of the CDR3: TGTGCCAGCAGCTCCTACACTAGCACCAGATACAATGAGCAGTTCTTC.

The genes are TRBV4-1 and TRBJ2-1; perhaps TRBD1 as D (6 bases). The V gene lost 8 bases and the J gene lost 0 bases, with 11 bases spanning the gap. CDR3 length: 14 amino acids. Per germline, CDR1 MGHRA and CDR2 YSYEKL. CDR3 nucleotide sequence: TGCGCCAGCTGCCGGACAGTCTCCTACAATGAGCAGTTCTTC. As protein: CASCRTVSYNEQFF.

This clonotype was seen a handful of times. The V and J genes are TRBV28 and TRBJ2-1, with 12 bases fitting TRBD2. In germline, CDR1 is MDHEN, CDR2 SYDVKM. Trimming took 10 bases from V and 9 from J; bases not matched to a gene: 7. The CDR3 is made up of 13 amino acids. The CDR3 sequence: CAIIGLAGFEQFF. The CDR3, as DNA: TGTGCCATCATAGGACTAGCGGGATTTGAGCAGTTCTTC.

This clonotype was picked up a small number of times. This chain connects TRBV13 to TRBJ2-3; D might be TRBD1 or TRBD2, each matching 5 bases. The V gene's germline CDR1 is PRHDT and CDR2 FYEKMQ (reference sequence). V lost 3 bases and J lost 4, with 17 bases in between. This CDR3 contains 16 residues. The CDR3 region is CASSLGPKQHPDTQYF. DNA of the CDR3: TGTGCCAGCAGCTTGGGACCCAAGCAGCACCCAGATACGCAGTATTTT.

The J gene is TRBJ2-5, the V gene TRBV12-3 or TRBV12-4; D is uncertain. The V end was cut by 6 bases, the J end by 1 base, with 15 bases between. This CDR3 contains 15 residues. CDR3 amino acids: CASSRIWAAQETQYF. The CDR3 bases are TGTGCCAGCAGCCGTATTTGGGCAGCCCAAGAGACCCAGTACTTC.

There are a few counts of this clonotype. V gene TRBV30 combines with J gene TRBJ2-7, with D possibly matching TRBD2 (6 bases). Germline V gene sequence: CDR1 GTSNPN, CDR2 SVGIG (reference sequence). V lost 0 bases, J lost 6 bases, and 9 bases lay in between. The CDR3 is 12 amino acids. Here the CDR3 reads CAWSVGGAEQYF. Here the CDR3 DNA reads TGTGCCTGGAGTGTCGGGGGAGCCGAGCAGTACTTC.

This chain uses TRBV4-3 with TRBJ2-7; a weak D match, TRBD2 (5 bases). Germline V lookup: CDR1 LGHNA, CDR2 YSLEER. V lost 4 bases, J lost 4 bases, and 17 bases lay in between. The CDR3 runs 15 residues. Written as DNA, the CDR3 is TGCGCCAGCAGCCCAGCGGCGGGTTTTCAGTACGAGCAGTACTTC. Translation gives CASSPAAGFQYEQYF.

This clonotype appeared a few times. This chain uses TRBV5-5 with TRBJ1-4; D not certain. V was cut by 2 bases and J by 8 bases, with 10 bases left in between. CDR1 is SGHKS, CDR2 YYEKEE, per germline (reference sequence). The CDR3 is 13 amino acids. The CDR3 DNA is TGTGCCAGCAGCTTCTCTGGAGGGGAAAAACTGTTTTTT. Amino acid sequence: CASSFSGGEKLFF.

The CDR3 protein is CASSLPRQGSSGANVLTF. Written as DNA, the CDR3 is TGTGCCAGCAGCCTTCCGAGACAGGGGAGCTCTGGGGCCAACGTCCTGACTTTC. The chain has TRBV7-8 and TRBJ2-6, with TRBD1 matching over 8 bases. J was trimmed by 0 bases and V by 5 bases; bases with no gene match: 9. The CDR3 sequence is 18 residues long. The germline V gene has CDR1 SGHVS and CDR2 FQNEAQ.

The V and J genes are TRBV7-9 and TRBJ2-5; 7 bases agree with TRBD1. This CDR3 is 14 amino acids long. V lost 0 bases, J lost 4 bases, and 2 bases stayed unmatched. Germline V CDR1 and CDR2: SEHNR, FQNEAQ (reference sequence). The CDR3 DNA follows: TGTGCCAGCAGCTTAGCAAGGGACAGAGAGACCCAGTACTTC. As protein: CASSLARDRETQYF.

This clonotype came up a few times. The chain recombines TRBV12-3 or TRBV12-4 with TRBJ1-2, with a weak D call TRBD1 (5 bases). This CDR3 has 15 amino acids. The V and J ends lost 4 bases and 3 bases respectively, with 15 bases between them. The CDR3 coding sequence is TGTGCCAGCAGTTCCCGATTTGGGGGGGACTATGGCTACACCTTC. Its protein is CASSSRFGGDYGYTF.

V usage is TRBV7-2 and J usage is TRBJ2-1, with TRBD1 as a possible D gene (6 bases). Trimming took off 2 bases at V and 6 bases at J, with 8 bases between the two ends. Germline V gene sequence: CDR1 SGHTA, CDR2 FQGNSA. This CDR3 region has 13 residues. The CDR3 DNA reads TGTGCCAGCAGCTTAAGACAGGCCAATGAGCAGTTCTTC. It codes for CASSLRQANEQFF.